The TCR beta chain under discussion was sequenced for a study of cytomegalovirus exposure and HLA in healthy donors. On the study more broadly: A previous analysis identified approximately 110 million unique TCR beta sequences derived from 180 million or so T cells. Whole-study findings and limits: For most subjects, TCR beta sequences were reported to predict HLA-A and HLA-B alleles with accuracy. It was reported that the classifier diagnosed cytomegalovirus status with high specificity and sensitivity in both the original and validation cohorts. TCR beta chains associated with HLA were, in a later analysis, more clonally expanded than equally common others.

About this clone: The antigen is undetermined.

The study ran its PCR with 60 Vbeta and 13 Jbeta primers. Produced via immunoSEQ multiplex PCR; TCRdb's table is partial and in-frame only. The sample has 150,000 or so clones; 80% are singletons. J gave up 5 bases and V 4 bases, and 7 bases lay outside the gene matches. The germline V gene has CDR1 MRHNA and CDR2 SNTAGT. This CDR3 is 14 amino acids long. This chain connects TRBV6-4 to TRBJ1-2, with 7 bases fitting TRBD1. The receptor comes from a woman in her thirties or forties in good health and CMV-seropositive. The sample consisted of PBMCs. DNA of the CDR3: TGTGCCAGCAGTGCCGCCCCAGGGGGGTATGGCTACACCTTC. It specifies CASSAAPGGYGYTF.